The clone carrying this T cell receptor beta chain is a singleton in its sample. This sample is drawn from a study of Ad26.COV2.S vaccination and SARS-CoV-2 variants. Study at large: This donor came from the COV1001 trial of Ad26.COV2.S.

The treatment was: some 19 received Ad26.COV2.S at low or high dose, single or two shots; several received placebo; per-sample allocation not given. All samples were drawn on day 63, counting from the first vaccine or placebo injection. TCRdb's table, derived via immunoSEQ multiplex PCR, lists solely in-frame clones and lacks some. The table records about 680,000 clones, around 89% of them present only once. CDR1 is SGHRS, CDR2 YFSETQ, per germline. The CDR3 is 14 amino acids. Trimming left V 0 bases short and J 1 base short, with 7 bases between. The J gene is TRBJ2-5, the V gene TRBV5-1; D ambiguous. The TCR sequence derives from a person aged 18 to 65 who received the Ad26.COV2.S COVID-19 vaccine or a placebo. Sample: peripheral blood, taken in a trial of Ad26.COV2.S vaccine versus placebo. The DNA of the CDR3 is TGCGCCAGCAGCTTGGACCCTGGCCAAGAGACCCAGTACTTC. It translates to CASSLDPGQETQYF.